Presented here are 24 T cell receptor beta chains from one specimen sequenced in a study of blood T cell repertoires in COVID-19. Here immunoSEQ multiplex PCR was the method, and the copy in TCRdb shows in-frame clones only, minus some. The data show 85,000 to 130,000 clones, with 60% to 80% seen just once and 0.9% held by the top ten. Sequenced: peripheral blood. The receptors derive from a human donor with acute or convalescent COVID-19. The donor label of this sample is uncertain.

This chain uses TRBV30 with TRBJ1-4; 8 nucleotides line up with TRBD1. The length of the CDR3 is 14 residues. Germline CDR1 is GTSNPN and CDR2 is SVGIG (reference sequence). Trimming cost V 3 bases and J 8 bases; bases outside gene matches: 8. CDR3 DNA: TGTGCCTGGAGCGCGGACAGGGTCGGGGAAAAACTGTTTTTT. Its translation: CAWSADRVGEKLFF.

The chain uses TRBV5-1 and TRBJ2-2; 8 bases are a match to TRBD1. The CDR3 is 15 residues long. Germline-derived CDR1 and CDR2 are SGHRS and YFSETQ. Trimming took 1 base from V and 6 from J; bases not matched to a gene: 5. CDR3 protein: CASSLKAGGSGELFF. The CDR3 bases are TGCGCCAGCAGCTTGAAGGCAGGGGGCTCCGGGGAGCTGTTTTTT. Based on the CDR3 plus reference TRBV5-1 and TRBJ2-2, the full variable domain is KAGVTQTPRYLIKTRGQQVTLSCSPISGHRSVSWYQQTPGQGLQFLFEYFSETQRNKGNFPGRFSGRQFSNSRSEMNVSTLELGDSALYLCASSLKAGGSGELFFGEGSRLTVL.

The V and J genes are TRBV5-1 and TRBJ1-2; D uncertain. Germline loops: CDR1 SGHRS, CDR2 YFSETQ. The germline V and J ends were trimmed by 0 bases and 1 base, with 7 bases remaining between them. CDR3 length: 14 amino acids. The DNA for the CDR3 is TGCGCCAGCAGCTTGGGCGTAGTTAACTATGGCTACACCTTC. This translates into CASSLGVVNYGYTF.

The J gene is TRBJ2-1, the V gene TRBV5-5; 9 bases line up with TRBD2. Germline CDR1 and CDR2: SGHKS and YYEKEE (reference sequence). The trim removed 7 bases at V and 3 bases at J, leaving 11 bases unmatched. The CDR3 spans 16 residues. The CDR3: CASVRGGTGGYNEQFF. CDR3 coding DNA: TGTGCCAGCGTGCGGGGGGGAACGGGCGGCTACAATGAGCAGTTCTTC.

The rearrangement uses TRBV7-2 and TRBJ2-7, with 9 bases that match TRBD2. The CDR3 loop spans 14 amino acids. Trimming at V came to 4 bases and at J to 6 bases, leaving 7 bases not matched to a gene. CDR1 SGHTA and CDR2 FQGNSA come from the germline V gene. CDR3: CASSSGTSSIEQYF. CDR3 nucleotides: TGTGCCAGCAGCTCCGGGACTAGCTCGATCGAGCAGTACTTC.

The chain uses TRBV10-3 and TRBJ1-5, with D unclear. The CDR3 covers 13 residues. Germline V gene data show CDR1 as ENHRY and CDR2 as SYGVKD. The V end lost 7 bases, the J end lost 6 bases, and 13 bases lay between the germline ends. CDR3 in DNA: TGTGCCATCACGTCCGAGGGAAGTCAGCCCCAGCATTTT. This sequence encodes CAITSEGSQPQHF.

In DNA form, the CDR3 reads TGTGCCAGCAGTTTATCGGAGAGCTCCTATAATTCACCCCTCCACTTT. As protein: CASSLSESSYNSPLHF. The rearrangement uses TRBV27 and TRBJ1-6; D gene ambiguous. Germline CDR1 MNHEY, CDR2 SMNVEV (reference sequence). This CDR3 comprises 16 residues. Trimming removed 0 bases from V and 0 bases from J, with 6 bases in between.

The CDR3 bases are TGTGCCTGGAGTTTAGACAGGGCCACTGAAGCTTTCTTT. Translating gives CAWSLDRATEAFF. The chain has TRBV30 and TRBJ1-1, with 7 bases identical to TRBD1. The junction had 4 bases not matched to a gene; V was cut back by 2 bases and J by 4 bases. The germline V gene has CDR1 GTSNPN and CDR2 SVGIG (reference sequence). This CDR3 comprises 13 residues. The variable domain in full, completed from reference TRBV30 and TRBJ1-1, reads SQTIHQWPATLVQPVGSPLSLECTVEGTSNPNLYWYRQAAGRGLQLLFYSVGIGQISSEVPQNLSASRPQDRQFILSSKKLLLSDSGFYLCAWSLDRATEAFFGQGTRLTVV.

This clone has just a few counts. The chain joins TRBV7-9 to TRBJ1-3; D not resolved. The CDR3 runs 15 residues. Trimming left V 5 bases short and J 2 bases short, with 13 bases between. CDR1 is SEHNR and CDR2 is FQNEAQ in the germline V gene (reference sequence). DNA of the CDR3: TGTGCCAGCAGCCCGGTGGGTCAGGCTGGAAACACCATATATTTT. Translation: CASSPVGQAGNTIYF.

The rearrangement joins TRBV9 to TRBJ1-2; 8 bases line up with TRBD1. Looked up from germline, CDR1 is SGDLS and CDR2 is YYNGEE. The CDR3 has 14 amino acids. V dropped 2 bases and J dropped 3; count of bases not matched to a gene: 3. CDR3 region: CASSVDRGYYGYTF. The CDR3, as DNA: TGTGCCAGCAGCGTTGACAGGGGCTACTATGGCTACACCTTC.

The sample holds many counts of this clone. This rearrangement joins TRBV14 to TRBJ2-1; 9 positions match TRBD2. The junction had 5 bases not matched to a gene; V was cut back by 6 bases and J by 2 bases. CDR1 and CDR2 from the germline V gene are SGHDN and FVKESK. This CDR3 is built from 15 residues. CDR3 in amino acids: CASSLSGGPYNEQFF. CDR3 sequence (DNA): TGTGCCAGCAGTCTAAGCGGGGGGCCCTACAATGAGCAGTTCTTC.

This clone has a handful of counts. V usage is TRBV2 and J usage is TRBJ1-1; no firm D call. Trimming took 4 bases from V and 0 from J, leaving 6 bases between them. CDR1 SNHLY and CDR2 FYNNEI come from the germline V gene. The CDR3 is 13 residues long. The CDR3 DNA reads as TGTGCCAGCAGTGTAAGCTTGAACACTGAAGCTTTCTTT. Its translation is CASSVSLNTEAFF.

V gene TRBV14 combines with J gene TRBJ1-2; TRBD1 is a possible D gene (5 bases). CDR1 and CDR2 (germline): SGHDN, FVKESK. V was pared by 0 bases and J by 2 bases, with 13 bases between. The length of the CDR3 is 16 residues. Written as DNA, the CDR3 is TGTGCCAGCAGCCAAGAGTTCCGGGGGAGAAACTATGGCTACACCTTC. It is translated as CASSQEFRGRNYGYTF.

This chain connects TRBV28 to TRBJ1-4; no definite D call. This CDR3 has 12 amino acids. CDR1 is MDHEN and CDR2 is SYDVKM in the germline V gene. V was clipped by 6 bases and J by 4 bases, with 6 bases between them. CDR3 protein: CASRLLNEKLFF. The CDR3 DNA reads TGTGCCAGCAGACTACTTAATGAAAAACTGTTTTTT.

The rearrangement links TRBV5-1 to TRBJ1-3, with D tentatively TRBD1 (5 bases). This CDR3 region has 17 residues. The V end was cut by 0 bases, the J end by 0 bases, with 13 bases between. The germline V gene encodes CDR1 SGHRS and CDR2 YFSETQ. As DNA, the CDR3 is TGCGCCAGCAGCTTGGGCTACGGGGGATCCTCTGGAAACACCATATATTTT. Amino acid sequence: CASSLGYGGSSGNTIYF.

This clone was seen a few times. This chain uses TRBV7-9 with TRBJ1-1; TRBD1 agrees at 8 bases. Germline CDR1 is SEHNR and CDR2 is FQNEAQ (reference sequence). Trimming at V came to 3 bases and at J to 6 bases, leaving 6 bases not matched to a gene. This CDR3 has 14 residues. The CDR3 DNA reads TGTGCCAGCAGCTTGGCATTACAGGGGGCTGAAGCTTTCTTT. This gives the protein CASSLALQGAEAFF.

The chain carries TRBV18 and TRBJ1-2, with D perhaps TRBD1 (5 bases). Germline V CDR1 and CDR2: KGHSH, LQKENI. The germline V and J ends were trimmed by 3 bases and 3 bases, with 11 bases remaining between them. The CDR3 consists of 14 residues. CDR3 DNA sequence: TGTGCCAGCTCACCCAACTCGGGGGACTATGGCTACACCTTC. Amino acids: CASSPNSGDYGYTF.

V gene TRBV5-1 combines with J gene TRBJ1-6; D gene ambiguous. Germline values: CDR1 SGHRS, CDR2 YFSETQ. CDR3 length: 18 residues. Trimming left V 4 bases short and J 0 bases short, with 17 bases between. In nucleotides, the CDR3 is TGCGCCAGCAGCCTCTGGGGAGGACTAAGCTCCTATAATTCACCCCTCCACTTT. This translates into CASSLWGGLSSYNSPLHF.

This sequence joins TRBV5-1 and TRBJ2-2; TRBD2 agrees at 7 bases. This CDR3 comprises 14 residues. V lost 5 bases, J lost 7 bases, and 8 bases stayed unmatched. The germline V gene has CDR1 SGHRS and CDR2 YFSETQ. CDR3 sequence (DNA): TGCGCCAGCAGTCCCGGGACTATCATCGGGGAGCTGTTTTTT. Amino acids: CASSPGTIIGELFF.

V usage is TRBV2 and J usage is TRBJ2-1, with TRBD2 as a possible D gene (6 bases). The CDR3 runs 16 residues. With 1 base removed from V and 7 bases from J, the gap between germline ends came to 17 bases. Germline V lookup: CDR1 SNHLY, CDR2 FYNNEI. CDR3 sequence: CASSEGRGIGWNEQFF. The CDR3 DNA reads TGTGCCAGCAGTGAAGGTCGGGGGATAGGGTGGAATGAGCAGTTCTTC. The full variable domain, completed using reference TRBV2 and TRBJ2-1, is EPEVTQTPSHQVTQMGQEVILRCVPISNHLYFYWYRQILGQKVEFLVSFYNNEISEKSEIFDDQFSVERPDGSNFTLKIRSTKLEDSAMYFCASSEGRGIGWNEQFFGPGTRLTVL.

The CDR3 here is CATIPAVNTEAFF. The CDR3 DNA follows: TGTGCCACAATTCCTGCGGTAAACACTGAAGCTTTCTTT. The J gene is TRBJ1-1, the V gene TRBV28; no clear D. Trimming left V 10 bases short and J 2 bases short, with 14 bases between. The CDR3 covers 13 residues. Germline V gene lookup returns CDR1 MDHEN and CDR2 SYDVKM.

The V call is TRBV7-8, the J call TRBJ1-2; 11 positions agree with TRBD1. V shed 4 bases, J shed 6 bases, and the junction held 4 bases outside the gene matches. This CDR3 has 14 residues. Germline V gene lookup returns CDR1 SGHVS and CDR2 FQNEAQ. The CDR3 region has the DNA TGTGCCAGCAGCTCCCGGGACAGGGGGAATGGCTACACCTTC. Amino acids: CASSSRDRGNGYTF.

In this sample, this clone turned up once. The CDR3 region is CASSEDWNRGLPNTEAFF. The CDR3 coding sequence is TGTGCCAGCAGTGAAGATTGGAACAGGGGGCTACCGAACACTGAAGCTTTCTTT. The chain links TRBV2 to TRBJ1-1; 9 nucleotides align to TRBD1. Germline values: CDR1 SNHLY, CDR2 FYNNEI. There are 18 residues in the CDR3. V shed 1 base and J 1 base; nucleotides not matched to a gene: 10.

The rearrangement joins TRBV3-1 (or the pseudogene TRBV3-2) to TRBJ1-1; no definite D call. Trimming took 2 bases from V and 5 from J, leaving 6 bases between them. Germline assignment: CDR1 LGHDT and CDR2 YNNKEL (reference sequence). The CDR3 contains 12 residues. CDR3 coding DNA: TGTGCCAGCAGCCAAATTAATACTGAAGCTTTCTTT. Its translation: CASSQINTEAFF.